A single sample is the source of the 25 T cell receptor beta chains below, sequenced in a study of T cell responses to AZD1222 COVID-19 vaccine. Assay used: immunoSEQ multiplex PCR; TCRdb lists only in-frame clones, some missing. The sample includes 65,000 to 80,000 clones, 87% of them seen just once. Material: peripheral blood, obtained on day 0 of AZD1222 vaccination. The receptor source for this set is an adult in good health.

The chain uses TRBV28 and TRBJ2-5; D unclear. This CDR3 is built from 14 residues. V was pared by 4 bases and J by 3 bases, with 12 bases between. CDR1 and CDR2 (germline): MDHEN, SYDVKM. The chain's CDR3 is CASSSSHGKETQYF. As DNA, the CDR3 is TGTGCCAGCAGTTCCTCCCATGGCAAAGAGACCCAGTACTTC.

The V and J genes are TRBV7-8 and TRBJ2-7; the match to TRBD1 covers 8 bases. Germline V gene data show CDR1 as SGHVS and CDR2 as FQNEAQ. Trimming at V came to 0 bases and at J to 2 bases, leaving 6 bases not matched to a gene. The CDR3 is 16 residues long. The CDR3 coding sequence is TGTGCCAGCAGCTTAGCGCAAGGACAGGGTACCTACGAGCAGTACTTC. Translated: CASSLAQGQGTYEQYF. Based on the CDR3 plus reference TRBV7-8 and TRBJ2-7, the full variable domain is GAGVSQSPRYKVAKRGQDVALRCDPISGHVSLFWYQQALGQGPEFLTYFQNEAQLDKSGLPSDRFFAERPEGSVSTLKIQRTQQEDSAVYLCASSLAQGQGTYEQYFGPGTRLTVT.

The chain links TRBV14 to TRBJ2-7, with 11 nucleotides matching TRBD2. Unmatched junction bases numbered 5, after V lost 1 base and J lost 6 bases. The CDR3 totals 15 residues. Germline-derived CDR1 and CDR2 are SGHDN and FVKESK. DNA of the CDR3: TGTGCCAGCAGCCAAGGTAGCGGGAGGGCTGTCGAGCAGTACTTC. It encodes CASSQGSGRAVEQYF.

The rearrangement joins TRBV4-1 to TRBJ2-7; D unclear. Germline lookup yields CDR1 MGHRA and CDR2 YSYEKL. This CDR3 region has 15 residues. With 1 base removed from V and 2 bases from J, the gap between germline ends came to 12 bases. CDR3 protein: CASSQGLISTYEQYF. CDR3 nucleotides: TGCGCCAGCAGCCAAGGCCTAATCAGTACCTACGAGCAGTACTTC.

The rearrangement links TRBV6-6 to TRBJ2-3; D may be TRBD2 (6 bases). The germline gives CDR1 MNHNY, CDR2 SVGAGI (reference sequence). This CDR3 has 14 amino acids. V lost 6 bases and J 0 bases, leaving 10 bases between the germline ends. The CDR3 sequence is CASRSGRSTDTQYF. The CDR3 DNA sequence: TGTGCCAGCAGGTCCGGGAGAAGCACAGATACGCAGTATTTT.

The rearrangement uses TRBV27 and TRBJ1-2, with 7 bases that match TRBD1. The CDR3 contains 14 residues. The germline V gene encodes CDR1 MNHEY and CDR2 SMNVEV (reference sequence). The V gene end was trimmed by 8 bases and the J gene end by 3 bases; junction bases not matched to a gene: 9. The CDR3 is CASRWAGGDYGYTF. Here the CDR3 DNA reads TGTGCCAGCCGATGGGCAGGGGGTGACTATGGCTACACCTTC.

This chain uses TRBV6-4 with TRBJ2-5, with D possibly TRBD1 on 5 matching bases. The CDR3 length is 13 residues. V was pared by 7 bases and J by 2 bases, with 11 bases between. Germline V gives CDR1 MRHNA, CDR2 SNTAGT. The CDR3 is CASNGRGQETQYF. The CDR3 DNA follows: TGTGCCAGCAACGGTAGGGGACAAGAGACCCAGTACTTC.

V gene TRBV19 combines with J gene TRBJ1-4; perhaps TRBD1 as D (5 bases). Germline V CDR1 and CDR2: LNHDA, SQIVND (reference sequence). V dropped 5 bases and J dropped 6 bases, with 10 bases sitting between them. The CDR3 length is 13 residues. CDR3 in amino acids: CASSGDLDEKLFF. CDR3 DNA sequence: TGTGCCAGTAGTGGGGACTTGGATGAAAAACTGTTTTTT. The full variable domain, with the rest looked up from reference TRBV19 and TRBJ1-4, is DGGITQSPKYLFRKEGQNVTLSCEQNLNHDAMYWYRQDPGQGLRLIYYSQIVNDFQKGDIAEGYSVSREKKESFPLTVTSAQKNPTAFYLCASSGDLDEKLFFGSGTQLSVL.

For the CDR3, the DNA is TGTGCCAGCAGCTTGGGGACAGGGGAAAAACTGTTTTTT. Amino acids: CASSLGTGEKLFF. The chain has TRBV7-9 and TRBJ1-4; 9 nucleotides match TRBD1. The V segment lost 3 bases and the J segment 8 bases; nucleotides outside the gene matches: 1. From germline, CDR1 is SEHNR and CDR2 FQNEAQ (reference sequence). The CDR3 contains 13 residues.

CDR3 in amino acids: CASSEAQDEPQHF. The CDR3 DNA is TGCGCCAGCAGTGAGGCCCAGGACGAGCCCCAGCATTTT. The V call is TRBV10-2, the J call TRBJ1-5; D gene unclear. V was trimmed by 2 bases and J by 8 bases, leaving 10 bases between them. The CDR3 length is 13 residues. Germline V gives CDR1 WSHSY, CDR2 SAAADI.

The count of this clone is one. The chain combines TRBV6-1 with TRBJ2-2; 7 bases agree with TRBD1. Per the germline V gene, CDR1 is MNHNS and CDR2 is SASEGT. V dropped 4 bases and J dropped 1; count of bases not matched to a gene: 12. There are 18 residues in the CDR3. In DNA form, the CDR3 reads TGTGCCAGCAGTGCAAGACAGGGTCCACGCGAGAACACCGGGGAGCTGTTTTTT. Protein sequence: CASSARQGPRENTGELFF.

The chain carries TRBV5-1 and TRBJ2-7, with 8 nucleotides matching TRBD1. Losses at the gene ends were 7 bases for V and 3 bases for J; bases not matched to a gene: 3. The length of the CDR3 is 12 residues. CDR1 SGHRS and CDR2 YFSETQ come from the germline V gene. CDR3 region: CASSGTGYEQYF. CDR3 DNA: TGCGCCAGCTCCGGGACAGGCTACGAGCAGTACTTC.

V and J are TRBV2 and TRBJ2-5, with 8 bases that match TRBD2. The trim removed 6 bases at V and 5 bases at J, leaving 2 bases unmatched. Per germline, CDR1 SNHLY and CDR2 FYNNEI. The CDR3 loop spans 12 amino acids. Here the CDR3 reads CASSPSGETQYF. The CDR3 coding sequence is TGTGCCAGCAGCCCTAGCGGGGAGACCCAGTACTTC.

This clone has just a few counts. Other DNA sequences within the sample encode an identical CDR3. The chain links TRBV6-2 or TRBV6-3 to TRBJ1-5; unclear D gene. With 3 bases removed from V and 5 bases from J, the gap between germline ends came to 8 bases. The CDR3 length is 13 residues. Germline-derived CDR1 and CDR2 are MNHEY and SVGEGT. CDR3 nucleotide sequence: TGTGCCAGCAGTTATATCGGGGATCAGCCCCAGCATTTT. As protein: CASSYIGDQPQHF.

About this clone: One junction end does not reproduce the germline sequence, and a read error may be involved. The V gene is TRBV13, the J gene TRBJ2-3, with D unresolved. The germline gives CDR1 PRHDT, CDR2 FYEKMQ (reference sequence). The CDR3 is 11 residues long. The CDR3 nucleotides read TGTGCCAGCAGCCAAGGAGATACGGAGTATTTT. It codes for CASSQGDTEYF.

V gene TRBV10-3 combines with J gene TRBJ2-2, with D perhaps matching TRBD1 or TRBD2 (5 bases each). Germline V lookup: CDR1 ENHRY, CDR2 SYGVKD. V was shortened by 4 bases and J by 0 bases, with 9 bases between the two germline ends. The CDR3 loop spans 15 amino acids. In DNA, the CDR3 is TGTGCCATCAGTGGGGGACCGACGAACACCGGGGAGCTGTTTTTT. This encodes CAISGGPTNTGELFF.

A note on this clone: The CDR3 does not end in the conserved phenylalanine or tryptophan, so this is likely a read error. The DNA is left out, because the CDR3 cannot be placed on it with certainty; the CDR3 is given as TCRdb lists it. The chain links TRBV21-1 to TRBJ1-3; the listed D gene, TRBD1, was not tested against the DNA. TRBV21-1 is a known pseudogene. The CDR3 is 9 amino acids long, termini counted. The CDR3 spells CASSLSGDK.

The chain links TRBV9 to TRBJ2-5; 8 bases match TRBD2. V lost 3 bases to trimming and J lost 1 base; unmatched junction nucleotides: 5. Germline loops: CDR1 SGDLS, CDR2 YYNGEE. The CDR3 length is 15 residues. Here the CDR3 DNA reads TGTGCCAGCAGCGGGAGCGGGAGAGTCCAAGAGACCCAGTACTTC. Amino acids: CASSGSGRVQETQYF.

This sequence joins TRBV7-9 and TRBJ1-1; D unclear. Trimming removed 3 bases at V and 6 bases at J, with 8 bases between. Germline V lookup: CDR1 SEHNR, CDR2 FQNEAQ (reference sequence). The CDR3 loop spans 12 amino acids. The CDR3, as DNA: TGTGCCAGCAGCTTGGGTGGAGCTGAAGCTTTCTTT. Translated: CASSLGGAEAFF.

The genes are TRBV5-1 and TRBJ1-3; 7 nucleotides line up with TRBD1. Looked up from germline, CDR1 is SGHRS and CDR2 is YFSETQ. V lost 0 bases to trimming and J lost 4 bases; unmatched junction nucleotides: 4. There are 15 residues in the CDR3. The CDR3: CASSLVTGTGNTIYF. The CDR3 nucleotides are TGCGCCAGCAGCTTGGTGACAGGGACCGGAAACACCATATATTTT.

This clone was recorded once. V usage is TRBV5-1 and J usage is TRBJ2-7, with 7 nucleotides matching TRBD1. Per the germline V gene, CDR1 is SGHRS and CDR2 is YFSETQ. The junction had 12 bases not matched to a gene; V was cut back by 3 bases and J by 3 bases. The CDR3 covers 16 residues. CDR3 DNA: TGCGCCAGCAGCTCTCCCGGGACAGAGCCCGTCTACGAGCAGTACTTC. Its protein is CASSSPGTEPVYEQYF.

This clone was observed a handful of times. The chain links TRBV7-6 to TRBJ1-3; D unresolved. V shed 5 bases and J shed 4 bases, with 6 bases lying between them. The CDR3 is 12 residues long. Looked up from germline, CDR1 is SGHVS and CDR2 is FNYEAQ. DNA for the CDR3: TGTGCCAGCAGCCGCATGGGAAACACCATATATTTT. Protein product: CASSRMGNTIYF.

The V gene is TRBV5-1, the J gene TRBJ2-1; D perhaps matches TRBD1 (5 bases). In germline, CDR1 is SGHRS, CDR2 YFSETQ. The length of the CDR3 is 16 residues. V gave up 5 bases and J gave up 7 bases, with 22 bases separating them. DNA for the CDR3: TGCGCCAGCAGTCCCATGGCTTCGACAGTTGGGAATGAGCAGTTCTTC. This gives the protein CASSPMASTVGNEQFF.

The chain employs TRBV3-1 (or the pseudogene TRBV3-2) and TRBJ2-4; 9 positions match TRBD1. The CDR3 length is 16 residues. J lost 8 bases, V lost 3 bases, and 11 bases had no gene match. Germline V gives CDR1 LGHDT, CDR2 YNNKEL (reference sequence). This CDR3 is CASSHSLTGGKDIQYF. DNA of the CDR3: TGTGCCAGCAGCCACTCCCTGACAGGGGGGAAAGACATTCAGTACTTC.

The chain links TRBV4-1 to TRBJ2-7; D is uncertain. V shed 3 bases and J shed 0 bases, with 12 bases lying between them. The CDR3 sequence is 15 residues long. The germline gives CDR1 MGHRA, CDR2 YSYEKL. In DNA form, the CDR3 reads TGCGCCAGCAGCCAGGCCGGATCAAGCTCCTACGAGCAGTACTTC. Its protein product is CASSQAGSSSYEQYF.